The rows below give T cell receptor beta chains drawn from one sample of a study of blood T cell repertoires in COVID-19. Method: immunoSEQ multiplex PCR; TCRdb's copy keeps in-frame clones and lacks some. The sample shows 380,000 or so clones, 75% to 90% of them seen only once. The sample comprised peripheral blood. The receptors derive from a woman aged 60-75 years with COVID-19, enrolled during active disease. CDR3s include the opening cysteine and the closing phenylalanine or tryptophan. Some rows have no size entry. The others give once, few or many, or a class for an expanded clone.

CDR3 protein: CATSRDGLITQATQYF; J gene: TRBJ2-3; V gene: TRBV15; clone size: NA; CDR3 length: 16
CDR3 protein: CASSLGLQEKTQYF; J gene: TRBJ2-5; V gene: TRBV11-1; clone size: NA; CDR3 length: 14
CDR3 protein: CASRLQGNTEAFF; J gene: TRBJ1-1; V gene: TRBV3-1/TRBV3-2; clone size: once; CDR3 length: 13
CDR3 protein: CASSRRQENYGYTF; J gene: TRBJ1-2; V gene: TRBV27; clone size: NA; CDR3 length: 14
CDR3 protein: CAIRQGDGYTF; J gene: TRBJ1-2; V gene: TRBV10-3; clone size: NA; CDR3 length: 11
CDR3 protein: CASSYSAYPSEQYF; J gene: TRBJ2-7; V gene: TRBV6-2/TRBV6-3; clone size: NA; CDR3 length: 14
CDR3 protein: CASSSGQRYLDSGNTIYF; J gene: TRBJ1-3; V gene: TRBV13; clone size: once; CDR3 length: 18
CDR3 protein: CASSSAQGRLTSTDTQYF; J gene: TRBJ2-3; V gene: TRBV7-9; clone size: once; CDR3 length: 18
CDR3 protein: CASRGGYYGYTF; J gene: TRBJ1-2; V gene: TRBV27; clone size: NA; CDR3 length: 12
CDR3 protein: CASSASPRGQGHYGYTF; J gene: TRBJ1-2; V gene: TRBV9; clone size: NA; CDR3 length: 17
CDR3 protein: CASRRTRGGRDEQYF; J gene: TRBJ2-7; V gene: TRBV2; clone size: NA; CDR3 length: 15
CDR3 protein: CASSISGYTF; J gene: TRBJ1-2; V gene: TRBV7-9; clone size: NA; CDR3 length: 10
CDR3 protein: CASSITKQGLGNQPQHF; J gene: TRBJ1-5; V gene: TRBV19; clone size: NA; CDR3 length: 17
CDR3 protein: CASSYSGQVNSPLHF; J gene: TRBJ1-6; V gene: TRBV6-2/TRBV6-3; clone size: NA; CDR3 length: 15
CDR3 protein: CASSFRTRANTGELFF; J gene: TRBJ2-2; V gene: TRBV5-1; clone size: NA; CDR3 length: 16
CDR3 protein: CASSLVATSSYNEQFF; J gene: TRBJ2-1; V gene: TRBV5-1; clone size: NA; CDR3 length: 16
CDR3 protein: CASSTNRVNTF; J gene: TRBJ1-2; V gene: TRBV2; clone size: NA; CDR3 length: 11
CDR3 protein: CASSLGGPSYGYTF; J gene: TRBJ1-2; V gene: TRBV27; clone size: NA; CDR3 length: 14
CDR3 protein: CASSWVTGADETQYF; J gene: TRBJ2-5; V gene: TRBV6-5; clone size: NA; CDR3 length: 15
CDR3 protein: CASSQTTVQGGGYTF; J gene: TRBJ1-2; V gene: TRBV7-9; clone size: NA; CDR3 length: 15
CDR3 protein: CASKAGQGGEKLFF; J gene: TRBJ1-4; V gene: TRBV2; clone size: NA; CDR3 length: 14
CDR3 protein: CASSRDIRNTGELFF; J gene: TRBJ2-2; V gene: TRBV7-9; clone size: NA; CDR3 length: 15
CDR3 protein: CASSPGGSNEKLFF; J gene: TRBJ1-4; V gene: TRBV11-3; clone size: NA; CDR3 length: 14
CDR3 protein: CASSQPGQGNYGYTF; J gene: TRBJ1-2; V gene: TRBV4-1; clone size: NA; CDR3 length: 15
CDR3 protein: CASSQAGTGVSAKGYTF; J gene: TRBJ1-2; V gene: TRBV14; clone size: NA; CDR3 length: 17
CDR3 protein: CASSLGLTGLTEAFF; J gene: TRBJ1-1; V gene: TRBV7-9; clone size: NA; CDR3 length: 15
CDR3 protein: CASSPSGGENEQFF; J gene: TRBJ2-1; V gene: TRBV7-9; clone size: once; CDR3 length: 14
CDR3 protein: CASSLSGLAGGYTGELFF; J gene: TRBJ2-2; V gene: TRBV7-3; clone size: NA; CDR3 length: 18
CDR3 protein: CASSQGTVSGNTIYF; J gene: TRBJ1-3; V gene: TRBV3-1/TRBV3-2; clone size: NA; CDR3 length: 15
CDR3 protein: CASSKAYRGVDNEQFF; J gene: TRBJ2-1; V gene: TRBV21-1; clone size: NA; CDR3 length: 16
CDR3 protein: CASSQDARLVSGELFF; J gene: TRBJ2-2; V gene: TRBV4-1; clone size: few; CDR3 length: 16
CDR3 protein: CASTRAGGPRYEQYF; J gene: TRBJ2-7; V gene: TRBV2; clone size: NA; CDR3 length: 15